Shown below are 26 T cell receptor beta chains from a single sample sequenced in a study of OX40 agonist ivuxolimab in advanced cancers. Generated by immunoSEQ multiplex PCR, the TCRdb table keeps only in-frame clones and is missing some. The table lists some 120,000 clones, roughly 90% of them singletons. The source was CD4+ or CD8+ T cells sorted from blood, collected in a trial of the OX40 agonist ivuxolimab. These receptors were obtained from an adult with an advanced solid tumor such as melanoma, head and neck, liver or kidney cancer.

As to this clone: At one end, the junction sequence differs from germline, possibly due to a read error. The chain uses TRBV20-1 and TRBJ2-2; tentatively, D is TRBD2 (5 bases). The CDR3 loop spans 10 amino acids. Germline V gene data show CDR1 as DFQATT and CDR2 as SNEGSKA (reference sequence). CDR3 in DNA: TGCAGTGCTATGCACGGGGAGCTGCTTTTT. Translating gives CSAMHGELLF.

The genes are TRBV6-5 and TRBJ1-2, with D perhaps matching TRBD1 (6 bases). V lost 7 bases, J lost 0 bases, and 12 bases lay in between. CDR1 is MNHEY and CDR2 is SVGAGI in the germline V gene. The CDR3 length is 14 residues. The CDR3 sequence is CASKGGGSNYGYTF. CDR3 in DNA: TGTGCCAGCAAGGGAGGGGGGTCTAACTATGGCTACACCTTC.

The chain has TRBV14 and TRBJ1-1; TRBD1 agrees at 10 bases. The V and J ends lost 0 bases and 4 bases, in that order; junction bases with no gene match: 5. Germline lookup yields CDR1 SGHDN and CDR2 FVKESK. The CDR3 sequence is 16 residues long. CDR3 sequence reads: CASSQESRQGATEAFF. In DNA form, the CDR3 reads TGTGCCAGCAGCCAAGAATCGAGACAGGGGGCCACTGAAGCTTTCTTT.

V is TRBV28 and J is TRBJ1-4, with TRBD1 identical over 9 bases. The CDR3 sequence is 13 residues long. V shed 6 bases and J 11 bases; nucleotides not matched to a gene: 7. Per germline, CDR1 MDHEN and CDR2 SYDVKM. The CDR3 DNA reads as TGTGCCAGCAGACCTACAGGGGGCGCCAAACTGTTTTTT. Protein: CASRPTGGAKLFF. Filled out from reference TRBV28 and TRBJ1-4, the complete variable domain reads DVKVTQSSRYLVKRTGEKVFLECVQDMDHENMFWYRQDPGLGLRLIYFSYDVKMKEKGDIPEGYSVSREKKERFSLILESASTNQTSMYLCASRPTGGAKLFFGSGTQLSVL.

V usage is TRBV18 and J usage is TRBJ1-1, with a weak D call TRBD1 (5 bases). The CDR3 has 17 residues. Between the trimmed V and J ends, which lost 1 base and 4 bases, there was a span of 19 bases. Germline loops: CDR1 KGHSH, CDR2 LQKENI. CDR3 in amino acids: CASSPQGAREISTEAFF. CDR3 in DNA: TGTGCCAGCTCACCACAAGGGGCCAGGGAAATTTCCACTGAAGCTTTCTTT.

The gene calls are TRBV27 and TRBJ2-1, with 7 bases identical to TRBD2. Germline assignment: CDR1 MNHEY and CDR2 SMNVEV (reference sequence). The CDR3 length is 14 residues. V was pared by 5 bases and J by 7 bases, with 8 bases of the junction left unmatched. CDR3 sequence reads: CASSKGGSANEQFF. Written as DNA, the CDR3 is TGTGCCAGCAGTAAGGGCGGGAGTGCTAATGAGCAGTTCTTC.

This clone was observed a handful of times. V gene TRBV28 combines with J gene TRBJ2-3; tentatively, D is TRBD2 (5 bases). CDR3 size: 20 residues. Trimming took 4 bases from V and 2 from J, leaving 28 bases between them. CDR1 and CDR2 from the germline V gene are MDHEN and SYDVKM. Here the CDR3 DNA reads TGTGCCAGCAGTTCGGTTGACACCCGAGGACTCCACCGAGACACAGATACGCAGTATTTT. Translating it yields CASSSVDTRGLHRDTDTQYF.

The chain recombines TRBV4-1 with TRBJ2-5; 9 positions match TRBD1. V was clipped by 0 bases and J by 6 bases; unmatched bases: 11. Germline loops: CDR1 MGHRA, CDR2 YSYEKL. The CDR3 extends over 17 amino acids. The CDR3 DNA reads as TGCGCCAGCAGCCAAGATCAAGGGACAGGGTCTTTAAAGACCCAGTACTTC. This encodes CASSQDQGTGSLKTQYF.

The count of this clone is one. V usage is TRBV7-3 and J usage is TRBJ2-1, with 7 bases that match TRBD1. The germline V gene encodes CDR1 SGHTA and CDR2 FQGTGA. This CDR3 is 14 amino acids long. The ends lost 4 bases at V and 3 bases at J; junction bases unmatched: 3. For the CDR3, the DNA is TGTGCCAGCAGCTACCCAGGGGGCTACAATGAGCAGTTCTTC. This translates into CASSYPGGYNEQFF. The full variable domain, its missing parts supplied by reference TRBV7-3 and TRBJ2-1, is GAGVSQTPSNKVTEKGKYVELRCDPISGHTALYWYRQSLGQGPEFLIYFQGTGAADDSGLPNDRFFAVRPEGSVSTLKIQRTERGDSAVYLCASSYPGGYNEQFFGPGTRLTVL.

CDR3 DNA sequence: TGTGCCAGTAGTCTTAACAAGAACACTGAAGCTTTCTTT. Its protein is CASSLNKNTEAFF. The chain has TRBV19 and TRBJ1-1; D unresolved. Per the germline V gene, CDR1 is LNHDA and CDR2 is SQIVND (reference sequence). The CDR3 loop spans 13 amino acids. Trimming took off 5 bases at V and 1 base at J, with 8 bases between the two ends.

The CDR3 nucleotides are TGTGCCAGCAGCTTGGGCAGACATCAGCCCCAGCATTTT. Protein sequence: CASSLGRHQPQHF. This chain uses TRBV11-2 with TRBJ1-5; D is unclear. Trimming stripped 3 bases from V and 5 bases from J, with 8 bases between. The germline V gene has CDR1 SGHAT and CDR2 FQNNGV. CDR3 length equals 13 residues.

The gene calls are TRBV12-5 and TRBJ1-1; D is ambiguous. V was pared by 6 bases and J by 0 bases, with 8 bases between. From germline, CDR1 is LGHNT and CDR2 FRNRAP. The CDR3 contains 13 residues. The CDR3 DNA sequence: TGTGCTAGTGGAATACAGATGAACACTGAAGCTTTCTTT. Translation: CASGIQMNTEAFF.

This sequence joins TRBV6-1 and TRBJ2-7, with unresolved D. V gave up 5 bases and J gave up 2 bases, with 10 bases separating them. The germline CDR1 and CDR2 sequences are MNHNS and SASEGT. There are 13 residues in the CDR3. CDR3 loop: CASSHRATYEQYF. CDR3 in DNA: TGTGCCAGCAGTCACCGAGCAACCTACGAGCAGTACTTC.

CDR3 bases: TGTGCCAGCAGCTTGGCAGGGTTGAACGAGCAGTACTTC. It translates to CASSLAGLNEQYF. This chain uses TRBV5-4 with TRBJ2-7, with D maybe TRBD1 (5 bases). CDR3 size: 13 residues. The V and J ends lost 0 bases and 5 bases respectively, with 9 bases between them. The V gene's germline CDR1 is SGHNT and CDR2 YYREEE (reference sequence).

The genes are TRBV15 and TRBJ1-1; D is unclear. The V gene's germline CDR1 is LNHNV and CDR2 YYDKDF (reference sequence). The V end was cut by 3 bases, the J end by 5 bases, with 10 bases between. This CDR3 spans 13 amino acids. CDR3 DNA sequence: TGTGCCACCAGCAGGGATTTGAGGACTGAAGCTTTCTTT. Its protein is CATSRDLRTEAFF.

The chain carries TRBV18 and TRBJ2-7; TRBD1 might be the D (5 bases). V gave up 5 bases and J gave up 4 bases, with 12 bases separating them. The germline V gene has CDR1 KGHSH and CDR2 LQKENI. CDR3 size: 13 residues. As DNA, the CDR3 is TGTGCCAGCTCAGAGACAGTAGGATACGAGCAGTACTTC. This gives the protein CASSETVGYEQYF.

This clone was found once. This chain joins TRBV19 and TRBJ2-3; the D is unclear. Trimming took 5 bases from V and 4 from J, leaving 13 bases between them. The CDR3 is 14 residues long. Per the germline V gene, CDR1 is LNHDA and CDR2 is SQIVND (reference sequence). Written as DNA, the CDR3 is TGTGCCAGTAGTGCCCTCCTGGGTGCAGATACGCAGTATTTT. Protein product: CASSALLGADTQYF. The full variable domain, its missing parts supplied by reference TRBV19 and TRBJ2-3, is DGGITQSPKYLFRKEGQNVTLSCEQNLNHDAMYWYRQDPGQGLRLIYYSQIVNDFQKGDIAEGYSVSREKKESFPLTVTSAQKNPTAFYLCASSALLGADTQYFGPGTRLTVL.

This chain links TRBV19 with TRBJ2-7, with D possibly matching TRBD2 (6 bases). CDR1 is LNHDA and CDR2 is SQIVND in the germline V gene (reference sequence). The CDR3 runs to 12 residues. Trimming left V 3 bases short and J 4 bases short, with 7 bases between. CDR3 in amino acids: CASSIGGYEQYF. For the CDR3, the DNA is TGTGCCAGTAGTATCGGGGGTTACGAGCAGTACTTC.

V gene TRBV5-1 combines with J gene TRBJ2-7, with TRBD2 matching over 7 bases. Germline V gene sequence: CDR1 SGHRS, CDR2 YFSETQ. The ends lost 4 bases at V and 7 bases at J; junction bases unmatched: 14. CDR3 length: 15 amino acids. CDR3 bases: TGCGCCAGCAGCCGGACCGCGGGAGACGGCGGTGAGCAGTACTTC. It codes for CASSRTAGDGGEQYF. Complete variable domain (other parts from reference TRBV5-1 and TRBJ2-7): KAGVTQTPRYLIKTRGQQVTLSCSPISGHRSVSWYQQTPGQGLQFLFEYFSETQRNKGNFPGRFSGRQFSNSRSEMNVSTLELGDSALYLCASSRTAGDGGEQYFGPGTRLTVT.

This chain joins TRBV29-1 and TRBJ2-6; D is unclear. The V end lost 3 bases, the J end lost 0 bases, and 6 bases lay between the germline ends. Germline lookup yields CDR1 SQVTM and CDR2 ANQGSEA. CDR3 size: 14 residues. CDR3 DNA: TGCAGCGTTGAGGGAAGCTCTGGGGCCAACGTCCTGACTTTC. Its protein product is CSVEGSSGANVLTF.

The CDR3 reads CAWSHGGGTEAFF. As DNA, the CDR3 is TGTGCCTGGAGTCACGGGGGCGGTACTGAAGCTTTCTTT. The chain has TRBV30 and TRBJ1-1; D may be TRBD1 (6 bases). Looked up from germline, CDR1 is GTSNPN and CDR2 is SVGIG (reference sequence). The V end was cut by 2 bases, the J end by 5 bases, with 12 bases between. This CDR3 has 13 amino acids. The whole variable domain, remainder taken from reference TRBV30 and TRBJ1-1, is SQTIHQWPATLVQPVGSPLSLECTVEGTSNPNLYWYRQAAGRGLQLLFYSVGIGQISSEVPQNLSASRPQDRQFILSSKKLLLSDSGFYLCAWSHGGGTEAFFGQGTRLTVV.

The chain has TRBV7-8 and TRBJ2-7; TRBD2 matches at 7 bases. Germline V lookup: CDR1 SGHVS, CDR2 FQNEAQ. The CDR3 is 14 amino acids. V shed 6 bases, J shed 6 bases, and the junction held 11 bases outside the gene matches. CDR3 sequence: CASRLYWTGGEQYF. Written as DNA, the CDR3 is TGTGCCAGCAGGTTATATTGGACGGGGGGCGAGCAGTACTTC.

J is TRBJ2-3 and V is TRBV18, with no clear D. Germline CDR1 KGHSH, CDR2 LQKENI. The CDR3 has 16 amino acids. V lost 0 bases, J lost 0 bases, and 10 bases lay in between. DNA of the CDR3: TGTGCCAGCTCACCACCGTCAAGCTTTAGCACAGATACGCAGTATTTT. Its protein product is CASSPPSSFSTDTQYF.

The rearrangement links TRBV21-1 to TRBJ2-7; TRBD2 was called by the table and not checked on the DNA. TRBV21-1 is shown as a pseudogene. This CDR3 has 14 amino acids. The CDR3 DNA reads TGTGCCAGCAGTGCCGGGACTAGTACCTACGAGCAGTACTTC. It specifies CASSAGTSTYEQYF.

The chain uses TRBV5-4 and TRBJ1-2; D is undetermined. V lost 0 bases and J 2 bases, leaving 11 bases between the germline ends. The CDR3 totals 15 residues. The germline V gene has CDR1 SGHNT and CDR2 YYREEE (reference sequence). CDR3 sequence reads: CASSLDPALNYGYTF. CDR3 sequence (DNA): TGTGCCAGCAGCTTGGACCCGGCCCTAAACTATGGCTACACCTTC.

This clone was picked up one time. DNA for the CDR3: TGTGCCAGCAGCTTGTCAGGGGGGTACGAGCAGTACTTC. Protein product: CASSLSGGYEQYF. The chain employs TRBV7-9 and TRBJ2-5, with D possibly being TRBD1 (7 bases). The tail of the sequence fits TRBJ2-7 better, so the J call may be wrong. This CDR3 is 13 amino acids long. Germline V lookup: CDR1 SEHNR, CDR2 FQNEAQ (reference sequence).